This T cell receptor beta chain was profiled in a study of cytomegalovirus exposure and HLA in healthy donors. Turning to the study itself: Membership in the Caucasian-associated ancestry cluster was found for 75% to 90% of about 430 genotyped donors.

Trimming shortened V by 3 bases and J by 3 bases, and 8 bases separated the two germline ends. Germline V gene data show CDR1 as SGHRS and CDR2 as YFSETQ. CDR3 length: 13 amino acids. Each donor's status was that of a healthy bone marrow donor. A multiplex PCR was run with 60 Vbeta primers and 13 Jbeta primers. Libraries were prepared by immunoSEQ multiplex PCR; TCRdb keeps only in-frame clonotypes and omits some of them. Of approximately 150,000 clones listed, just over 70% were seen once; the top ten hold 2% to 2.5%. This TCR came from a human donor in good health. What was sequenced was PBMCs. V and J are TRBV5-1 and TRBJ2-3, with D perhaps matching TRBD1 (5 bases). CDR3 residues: CASSWQGTDTQYF. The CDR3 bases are TGCGCCAGCAGCTGGCAGGGTACAGATACGCAGTATTTT.